This entry features one T cell receptor (beta chain) sequence. The antigen is undetermined. The data were taken from a study of T cell responses to AZD1222 COVID-19 vaccine. Profiled with immunoSEQ multiplex PCR; TCRdb holds only in-frame clones, not every one. Here the sample spans fewer than 200,000 clones, 85% to 95% being singletons. Study observations and caveats: Nearly half of spike-specific TCRs reportedly target unmutated variant regions.

CDR3 size: 13 residues. V was cut by 6 bases and J by 3 bases, with 11 bases left in between. Germline CDR1 MNHEY, CDR2 SVGAGI. The clonotype was recovered from an adult in good health. V and J are TRBV6-5 and TRBJ1-2; possibly TRBD1 for D (6 bases). This specimen consisted of peripheral blood, obtained on day 0 of AZD1222 vaccination. The CDR3, as DNA: TGTGCCAGCAGGACGGGGGGGCACTATGGCTACACCTTC. Amino acids: CASRTGGHYGYTF.